One TCR beta chain is described in this entry. The sample comes from a study of blood T cell repertoires in COVID-19. Original data processing: By means of reference gene primer amplification, nucleated cell counts were estimated. The table came from immunoSEQ multiplex PCR; TCRdb's copy has only in-frame clones and leaves some out. V and J calls plus clone size are reproduced from that table; the DNA served to infer D and trimming. The sample yields tens of thousands of clones, 80% to 95% seen once. CDR3 length: 12 amino acids. V was trimmed by 1 base and J by 12 bases, leaving 12 bases between them. Looked up from germline, CDR1 is MGHRA and CDR2 is YSYEKL.

The origin of this receptor is a man aged 45-60 years with active COVID-19. What was sequenced was peripheral blood. The chain carries TRBV4-1 and TRBJ1-2, with D possibly matching TRBD1 (5 bases). CDR3 DNA: TGCGCCAGCAGCCAAGGGGGGGGTCGCAACACCTTC. Its protein is CASSQGGGRNTF.